This entry is about one TCR beta chain. The data derive from a study of blood T cell repertoires in COVID-19. In the study overall: Collection of acute and convalescent COVID-19 samples took place in the United States, Italy and Spain.

The germline V gene encodes CDR1 SGHTA and CDR2 FQGNSA. With 5 bases clipped from V and 3 bases from J, the junction kept 7 bases outside the gene matches. The CDR3 covers 15 residues. This table comes from immunoSEQ multiplex PCR, and its TCRdb copy is limited to in-frame clones, with some not included. The sample has about 150,000 clones, around 87% seen once. The rearrangement links TRBV7-2 to TRBJ2-5, with TRBD2 identical over 9 bases. The receptor's source is a man aged 50-59 years who had recovered from COVID-19. The source material was peripheral blood. The CDR3 loop reads CASSPAPSGEETQYF. CDR3 coding DNA: TGTGCCAGCAGCCCGGCCCCTAGCGGGGAAGAGACCCAGTACTTC.